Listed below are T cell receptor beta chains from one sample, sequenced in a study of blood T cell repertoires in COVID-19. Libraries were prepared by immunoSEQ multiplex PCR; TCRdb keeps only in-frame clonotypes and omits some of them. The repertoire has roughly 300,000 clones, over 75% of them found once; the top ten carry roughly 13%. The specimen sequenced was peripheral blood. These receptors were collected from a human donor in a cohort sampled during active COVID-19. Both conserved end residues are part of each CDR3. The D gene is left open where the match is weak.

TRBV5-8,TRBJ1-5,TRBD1,CASSPGTPLTGTQHF
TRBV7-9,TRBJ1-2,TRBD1,CASGQENYGYTF
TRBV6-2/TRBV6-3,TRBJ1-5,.,CASSLRGNRRDSNQPQHF
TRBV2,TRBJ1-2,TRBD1,CASSGQGPYYGYTF
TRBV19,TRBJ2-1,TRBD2,CASSIGRLANEQFF
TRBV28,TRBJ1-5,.,CASSFLGNSNQPQHF
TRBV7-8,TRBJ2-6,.,CASSLVVLPGTSGANVLTF
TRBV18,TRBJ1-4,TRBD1,CASSKGQSNEKLFF
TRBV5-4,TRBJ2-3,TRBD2,CASSLPAGGPDTQYF
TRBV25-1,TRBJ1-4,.,CASSDSGNEKLFF
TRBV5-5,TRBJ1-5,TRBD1,CASSLSYYRDRGFYNQPQHF
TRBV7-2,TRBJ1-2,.,CASSFRDYGYTF
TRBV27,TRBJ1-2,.,CASRRENYGYTF
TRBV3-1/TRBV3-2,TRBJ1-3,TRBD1,CASSYRGSGNTIYF
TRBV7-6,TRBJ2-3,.,CASSGERSTDTQYF
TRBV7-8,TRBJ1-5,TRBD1,CASSHPGTGGSTQITRNQPQHF
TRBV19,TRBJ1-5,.,CASSLQGAYQPQHF
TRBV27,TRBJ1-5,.,CASSFEGRLGQPQHF
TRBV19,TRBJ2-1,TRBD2,CASHSGGVSYNEQFF
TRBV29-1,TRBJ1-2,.,CSVERTELYNYGYTF
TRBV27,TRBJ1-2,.,CASSSDSSLYGYTF
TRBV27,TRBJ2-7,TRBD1,CASTSRTGGPYEQYF
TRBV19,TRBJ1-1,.,CASSYEETAMNTEAFF
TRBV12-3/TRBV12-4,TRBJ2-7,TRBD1,CASSPPTGDQYF
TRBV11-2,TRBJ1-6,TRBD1,CASSLEQGLGSPLHF
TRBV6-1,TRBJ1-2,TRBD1,CASSALPSRGQGSYGYTF
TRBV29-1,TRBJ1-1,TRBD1,CSVEGTAEAFF
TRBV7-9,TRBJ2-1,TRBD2,CASSFVPGLHINEQFF
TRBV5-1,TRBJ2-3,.,CATRSGAGAVDTQYF
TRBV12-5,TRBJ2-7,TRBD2,CASGPFSTSGAYEQYF
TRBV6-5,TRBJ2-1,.,CASSSTTRPNEQFF